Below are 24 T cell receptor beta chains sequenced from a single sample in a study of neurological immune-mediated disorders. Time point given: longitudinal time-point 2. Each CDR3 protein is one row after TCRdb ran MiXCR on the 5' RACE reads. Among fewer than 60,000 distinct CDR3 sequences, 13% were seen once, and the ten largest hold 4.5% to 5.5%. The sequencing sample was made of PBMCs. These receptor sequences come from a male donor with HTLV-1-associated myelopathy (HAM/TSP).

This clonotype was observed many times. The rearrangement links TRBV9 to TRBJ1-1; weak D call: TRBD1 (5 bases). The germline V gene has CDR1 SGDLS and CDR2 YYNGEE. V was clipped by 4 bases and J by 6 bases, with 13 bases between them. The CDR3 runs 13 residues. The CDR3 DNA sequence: TGTGCCAGCAGCCAGCCGGGGCGCGCTGAAGCTTTCTTT. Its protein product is CASSQPGRAEAFF.

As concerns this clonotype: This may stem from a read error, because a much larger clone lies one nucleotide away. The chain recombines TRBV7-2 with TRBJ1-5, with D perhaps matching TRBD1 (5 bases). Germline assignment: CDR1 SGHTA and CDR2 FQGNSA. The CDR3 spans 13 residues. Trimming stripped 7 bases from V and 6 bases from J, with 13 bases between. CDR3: CASNQQDPQPQHF. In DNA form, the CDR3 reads TGTGCCAGCAACCAACAGGACCCTCAGCCCCAGCATTTT. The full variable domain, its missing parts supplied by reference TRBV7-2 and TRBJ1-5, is GAGVSQSPSNKVTEKGKDVELRCDPISGHTALYWYRQSLGQGLEFLIYFQGNSAPDKSGLPSDRFSAERTGGSVSTLTIQRTQQEDSAVYLCASNQQDPQPQHFGDGTRLSIL.

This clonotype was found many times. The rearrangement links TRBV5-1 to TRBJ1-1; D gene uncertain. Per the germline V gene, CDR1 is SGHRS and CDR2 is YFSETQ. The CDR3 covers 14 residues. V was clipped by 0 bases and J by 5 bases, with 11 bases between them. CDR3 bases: TGCGCCAGCAGCTTGGTGGATTTGGCTACTGAAGCTTTCTTT. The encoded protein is CASSLVDLATEAFF. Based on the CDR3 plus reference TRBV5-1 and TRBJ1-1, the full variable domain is KAGVTQTPRYLIKTRGQQVTLSCSPISGHRSVSWYQQTPGQGLQFLFEYFSETQRNKGNFPGRFSGRQFSNSRSEMNVSTLELGDSALYLCASSLVDLATEAFFGQGTRLTVV.

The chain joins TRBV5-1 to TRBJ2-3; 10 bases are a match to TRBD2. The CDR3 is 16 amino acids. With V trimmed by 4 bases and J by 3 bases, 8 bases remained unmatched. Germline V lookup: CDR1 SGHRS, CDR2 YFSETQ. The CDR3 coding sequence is TGCGCCAGCAGCCCGAAGGCTAGCGGGGGAACAGATACGCAGTATTTT. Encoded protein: CASSPKASGGTDTQYF.

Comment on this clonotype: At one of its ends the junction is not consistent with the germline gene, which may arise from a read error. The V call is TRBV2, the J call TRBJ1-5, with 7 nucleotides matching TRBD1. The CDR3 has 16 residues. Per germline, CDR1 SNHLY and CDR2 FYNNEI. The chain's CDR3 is CASNRDRPYSIQPQHF. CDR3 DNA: TGTGCCAGCAACCGGGACAGACCCTATAGCATTCAGCCCCAGCATTTT.

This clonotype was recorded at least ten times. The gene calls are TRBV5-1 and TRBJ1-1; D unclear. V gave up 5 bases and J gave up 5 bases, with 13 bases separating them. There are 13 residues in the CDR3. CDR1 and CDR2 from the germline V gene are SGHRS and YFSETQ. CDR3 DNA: TGCGCCAGCAGGCGCAGCGAGGGTACTGAAGCTTTCTTT. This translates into CASRRSEGTEAFF.

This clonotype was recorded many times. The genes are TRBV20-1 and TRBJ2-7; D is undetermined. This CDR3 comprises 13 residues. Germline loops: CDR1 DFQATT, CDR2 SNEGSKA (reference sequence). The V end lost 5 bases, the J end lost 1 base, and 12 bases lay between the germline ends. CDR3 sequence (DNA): TGCAGTGCTCCCCTGCTCGCGTCCTACGAGCAGTACTTC. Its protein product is CSAPLLASYEQYF.

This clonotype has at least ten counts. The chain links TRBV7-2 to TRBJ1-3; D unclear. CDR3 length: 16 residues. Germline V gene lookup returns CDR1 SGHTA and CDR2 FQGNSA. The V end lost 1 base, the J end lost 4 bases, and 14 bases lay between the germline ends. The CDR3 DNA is TGTGCCAGCAGCTTAGGGGCGAGCTCGAGAGGAAACACCATATATTTT. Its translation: CASSLGASSRGNTIYF.

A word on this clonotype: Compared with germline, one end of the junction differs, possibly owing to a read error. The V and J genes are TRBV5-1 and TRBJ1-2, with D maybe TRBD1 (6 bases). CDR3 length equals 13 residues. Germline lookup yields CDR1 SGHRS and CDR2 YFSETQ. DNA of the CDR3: TGCGTCAGCAGCTTGTACAGGGAGACTGGCCACACCTTC. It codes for CVSSLYRETGHTF.

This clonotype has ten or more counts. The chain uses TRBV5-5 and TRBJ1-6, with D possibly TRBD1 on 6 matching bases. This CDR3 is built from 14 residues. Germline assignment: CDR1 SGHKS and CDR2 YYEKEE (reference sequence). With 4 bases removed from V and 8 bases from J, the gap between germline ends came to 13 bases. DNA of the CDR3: TGTGCCAGCAGCACCGGGACATCCTATTCACCCCTCCACTTT. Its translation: CASSTGTSYSPLHF.

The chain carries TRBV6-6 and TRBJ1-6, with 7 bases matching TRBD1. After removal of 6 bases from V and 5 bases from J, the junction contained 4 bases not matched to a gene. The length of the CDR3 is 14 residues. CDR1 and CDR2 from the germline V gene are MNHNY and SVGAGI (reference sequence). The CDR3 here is CASSTGTDNSPLHF. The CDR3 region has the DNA TGTGCCAGCAGCACCGGGACAGATAATTCACCCCTCCACTTT.

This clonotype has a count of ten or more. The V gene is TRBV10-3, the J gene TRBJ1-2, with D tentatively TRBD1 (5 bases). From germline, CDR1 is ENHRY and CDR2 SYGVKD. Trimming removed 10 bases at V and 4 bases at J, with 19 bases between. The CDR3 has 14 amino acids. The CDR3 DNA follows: TGTGCCAGCGGGACTGACACGCGCTTCTATGGCTACACCTTC. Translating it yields CASGTDTRFYGYTF.

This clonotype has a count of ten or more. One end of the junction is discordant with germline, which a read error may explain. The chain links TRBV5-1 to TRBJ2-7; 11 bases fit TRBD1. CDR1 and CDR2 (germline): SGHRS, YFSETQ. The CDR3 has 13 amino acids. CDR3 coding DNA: TGCGCCAGCAGAGGGACAGGGGGGTACGAGCAATACTTC. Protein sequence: CASRGTGGYEQYF.

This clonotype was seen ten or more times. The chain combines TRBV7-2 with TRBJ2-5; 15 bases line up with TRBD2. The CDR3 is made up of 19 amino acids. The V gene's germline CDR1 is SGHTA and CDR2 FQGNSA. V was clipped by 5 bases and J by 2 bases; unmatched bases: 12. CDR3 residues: CASSPAGLAGGPRQETQYF. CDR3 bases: TGTGCCAGCAGCCCCGCAGGACTAGCGGGGGGGCCCAGGCAAGAGACCCAGTACTTC.

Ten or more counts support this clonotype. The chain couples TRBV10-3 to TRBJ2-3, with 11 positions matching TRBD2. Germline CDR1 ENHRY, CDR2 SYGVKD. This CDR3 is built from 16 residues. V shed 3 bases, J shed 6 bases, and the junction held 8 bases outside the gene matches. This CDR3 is CAISDGTSGPSDTQYF. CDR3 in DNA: TGTGCCATCAGTGATGGGACTAGCGGACCCTCGGATACGCAGTATTTT.

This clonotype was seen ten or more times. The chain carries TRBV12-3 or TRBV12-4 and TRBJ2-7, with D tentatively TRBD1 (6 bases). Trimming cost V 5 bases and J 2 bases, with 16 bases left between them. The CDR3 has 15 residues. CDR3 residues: CASSTSGTQTYEQYF. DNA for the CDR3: TGTGCCAGCAGTACCTCCGGGACACAAACCTACGAGCAGTACTTC.

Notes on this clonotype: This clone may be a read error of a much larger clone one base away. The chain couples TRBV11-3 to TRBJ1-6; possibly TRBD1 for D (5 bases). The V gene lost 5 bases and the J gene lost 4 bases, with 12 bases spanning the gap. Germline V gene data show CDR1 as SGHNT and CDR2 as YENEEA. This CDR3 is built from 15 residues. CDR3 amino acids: CASSGKGSYNSPLHF. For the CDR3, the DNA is TGTGCCAGCAGCGGAAAGGGGTCGTATAATTCACCCCTCCACTTT.

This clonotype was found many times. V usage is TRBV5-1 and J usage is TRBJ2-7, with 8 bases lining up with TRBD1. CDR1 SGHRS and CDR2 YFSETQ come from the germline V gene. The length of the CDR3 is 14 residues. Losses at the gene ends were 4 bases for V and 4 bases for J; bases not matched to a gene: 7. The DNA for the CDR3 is TGCGCCAGCAGCATCGGGACAGGAGCATACGAGCAGTACTTC. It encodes CASSIGTGAYEQYF.

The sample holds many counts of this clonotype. CDR3 sequence reads: CASSFVTENYGYTF. In DNA form, the CDR3 reads TGCGCCAGCAGCTTTGTCACAGAAAACTATGGCTACACCTTC. The genes are TRBV5-1 and TRBJ1-2; D call uncertain. CDR1 is SGHRS, CDR2 YFSETQ, per germline. The V gene lost 2 bases and the J gene lost 2 bases, with 10 bases spanning the gap. CDR3 size: 14 residues.

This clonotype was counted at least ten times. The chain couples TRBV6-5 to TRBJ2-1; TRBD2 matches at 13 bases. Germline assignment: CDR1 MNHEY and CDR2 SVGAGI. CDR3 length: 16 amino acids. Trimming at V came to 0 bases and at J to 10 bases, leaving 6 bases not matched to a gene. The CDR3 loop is CASSYSGTSGGAEQFF. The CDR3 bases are TGTGCCAGCAGTTACTCCGGAACTAGCGGGGGGGCCGAGCAGTTCTTC.

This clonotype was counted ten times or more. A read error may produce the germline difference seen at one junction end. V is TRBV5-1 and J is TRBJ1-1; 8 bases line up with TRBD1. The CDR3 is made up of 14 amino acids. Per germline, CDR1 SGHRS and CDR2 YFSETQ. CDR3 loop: CASSLTGGNTEAFF. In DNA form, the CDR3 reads TGTGCCAGCAGCCTTACAGGGGGGAACACTGAAGCTTTCTTT.

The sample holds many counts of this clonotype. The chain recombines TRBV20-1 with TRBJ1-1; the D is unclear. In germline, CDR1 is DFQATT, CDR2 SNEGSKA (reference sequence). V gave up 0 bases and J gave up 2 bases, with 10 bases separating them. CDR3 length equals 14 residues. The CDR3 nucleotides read TGCAGTGCTAGAGATGGGCGGGGAAACACTGAAGCTTTCTTT. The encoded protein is CSARDGRGNTEAFF.

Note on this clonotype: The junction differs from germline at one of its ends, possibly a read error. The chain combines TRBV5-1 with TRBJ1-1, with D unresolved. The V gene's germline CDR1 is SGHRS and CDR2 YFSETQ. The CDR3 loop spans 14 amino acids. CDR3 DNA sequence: TGCGCCAGCAACTTGGCCAACCGGGTGGAAGAAGCTTTCTTT. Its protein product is CASNLANRVEEAFF.

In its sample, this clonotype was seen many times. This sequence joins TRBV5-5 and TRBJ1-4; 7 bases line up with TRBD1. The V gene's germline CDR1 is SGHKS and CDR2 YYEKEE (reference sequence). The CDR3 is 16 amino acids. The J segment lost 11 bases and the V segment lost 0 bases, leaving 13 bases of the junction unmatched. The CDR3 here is CASSLAVGQPEGKLFF. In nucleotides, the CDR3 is TGTGCCAGCAGCTTGGCCGTGGGACAGCCCGAGGGGAAACTGTTTTTT.